The 27 T cell receptor beta chains in this list originate from one sample, sequenced in a study of blood T cell repertoires in COVID-19. Measured with immunoSEQ multiplex PCR; TCRdb has only the in-frame clones, and not every one. The sample shows 200,000 to 250,000 clones, around 90% of them seen only once. The specimen sequenced was peripheral blood. The receptors here all came from a man aged 25-45 years with COVID-19, enrolled during active disease.

V usage is TRBV12-3 or TRBV12-4 and J usage is TRBJ2-1; D perhaps matches TRBD2 (7 bases). The CDR3 loop spans 13 amino acids. V was clipped by 5 bases and J by 8 bases, with 13 bases between them. CDR3 DNA: TGTGCCAGCAGTGGGGGGGCCTGGGATGAGCAGTTCTTC. The encoded protein is CASSGGAWDEQFF.

V gene TRBV5-4 combines with J gene TRBJ2-1; 7 bases agree with TRBD2. The CDR3 is 15 amino acids. CDR1 and CDR2 (germline): SGHNT, YYREEE (reference sequence). After removal of 0 bases from V and 6 bases from J, the junction contained 6 bases not matched to a gene. The CDR3 sequence is CASSLGLAVSNEQFF. CDR3 DNA sequence: TGTGCCAGCAGCTTGGGTCTAGCGGTCTCCAATGAGCAGTTCTTC. The entire variable domain, with the rest obtained from reference TRBV5-4 and TRBJ2-1, is as follows: ETGVTQSPTHLIKTRGQQVTLRCSSQSGHNTVSWYQQALGQGPQFIFQYYREEENGRGNFPPRFSGLQFPNYSSELNVNALELDDSALYLCASSLGLAVSNEQFFGPGTRLTVL.

The rearrangement uses TRBV4-1 and TRBJ1-1; no reliable D call. Germline CDR1 and CDR2: MGHRA and YSYEKL. Between the trimmed V and J ends, which lost 3 bases and 0 bases, there was a span of 11 bases. The CDR3 is made up of 15 amino acids. In DNA, the CDR3 is TGCGCCAGCAGCCACCATAACGCTATGAACACTGAAGCTTTCTTT. This encodes CASSHHNAMNTEAFF.

The chain employs TRBV5-1 and TRBJ1-3; TRBD1 agrees at 10 bases. V lost 4 bases to trimming and J lost 3 bases; unmatched junction nucleotides: 4. Germline CDR1 reads SGHRS; CDR2 reads YFSETQ. The CDR3 sequence is 15 residues long. The CDR3 sequence is CASSLTGGDGNTIYF. The CDR3 DNA is TGCGCCAGCAGCCTGACAGGGGGCGATGGAAACACCATATATTTT. The full variable domain, completed using reference TRBV5-1 and TRBJ1-3, is KAGVTQTPRYLIKTRGQQVTLSCSPISGHRSVSWYQQTPGQGLQFLFEYFSETQRNKGNFPGRFSGRQFSNSRSEMNVSTLELGDSALYLCASSLTGGDGNTIYFGEGSWLTVV.

V usage is TRBV11-2 and J usage is TRBJ1-2; TRBD1 might be the D (5 bases). Trimming cost V 4 bases and J 4 bases, with 16 bases left between them. The length of the CDR3 is 15 residues. CDR1 is SGHAT and CDR2 is FQNNGV in the germline V gene. DNA of the CDR3: TGTGCCAGCAGCTCTCTGGGGGGGAAGGCCTATGGCTACACCTTC. Translation: CASSSLGGKAYGYTF.

The V gene is TRBV7-9, the J gene TRBJ1-1, with 7 bases fitting TRBD1. J was trimmed by 0 bases and V by 4 bases; bases with no gene match: 11. Per germline, CDR1 SEHNR and CDR2 FQNEAQ (reference sequence). The CDR3 consists of 17 residues. In DNA, the CDR3 is TGTGCCAGCAGCTCTACCCGGACAGGCGTCGTGAACACTGAAGCTTTCTTT. Its protein is CASSSTRTGVVNTEAFF.

The rearrangement links TRBV7-2 to TRBJ2-1; 11 bases are shared with TRBD2. The CDR3 length is 17 residues. V shed 4 bases, J shed 4 bases, and the junction held 9 bases outside the gene matches. In germline, CDR1 is SGHTA, CDR2 FQGNSA. CDR3 sequence (DNA): TGTGCCAGCAGCTCTATGGGGGGACTAGCGGCTTACAATGAGCAGTTCTTC. Residues: CASSSMGGLAAYNEQFF.

The chain employs TRBV4-2 and TRBJ1-2, with a tentative D call TRBD1 (5 bases). The V gene's germline CDR1 is LGHNA and CDR2 YNFKEQ. The CDR3 runs to 14 residues. Trimming cost V 0 bases and J 5 bases, with 10 bases left between them. The CDR3 spells CASSQDVGGYGYTF. CDR3 nucleotide sequence: TGTGCCAGCAGCCAAGATGTGGGGGGGTATGGCTACACCTTC.

The chain carries TRBV29-1 and TRBJ2-7; maybe TRBD2 (5 bases). The CDR3 consists of 14 residues. Germline V gene lookup returns CDR1 SQVTM and CDR2 ANQGSEA. V was cut by 4 bases and J by 2 bases, with 15 bases left in between. The CDR3 coding sequence is TGCAGCGTTGTTATGGCTAGCAAGCCCTACGAGCAGTACTTC. Translation gives CSVVMASKPYEQYF.

This chain joins TRBV5-1 and TRBJ2-7; TRBD1 is a possible D gene (6 bases). Per the germline V gene, CDR1 is SGHRS and CDR2 is YFSETQ. V lost 5 bases and J lost 0, with 15 bases in between. There are 15 residues in the CDR3. The CDR3 loop reads CASRTAPGHSYEQYF. The CDR3 region has the DNA TGCGCCAGCAGAACTGCACCGGGACACTCCTACGAGCAGTACTTC.

This clone is a singleton in its sample. The chain couples TRBV4-2 to TRBJ1-1, with 7 bases aligning to TRBD1. Germline CDR1 reads LGHNA; CDR2 reads YNFKEQ. The CDR3 is made up of 12 amino acids. Germline trimming cut 0 bases from V and 11 bases from J; bases unmatched to any gene: 3. In nucleotides, the CDR3 is TGTGCCAGCAGCCAAGAGACAGGGAACGCTTTCTTT. Translated: CASSQETGNAFF.

The chain links TRBV24-1 to TRBJ2-1; the match to TRBD1 covers 7 bases. CDR3 length: 12 residues. V trimming: 10 bases; J trimming: 4 bases; junction bases outside the gene matches: 3. Germline lookup yields CDR1 KGHDR and CDR2 SFDVKD. DNA of the CDR3: TGTGCCACTGGGACAGTTTACAATGAGCAGTTCTTC. This encodes CATGTVYNEQFF.

This chain links TRBV5-6 with TRBJ2-1; 9 bases line up with TRBD1. Losses at the gene ends were 4 bases for V and 6 bases for J; bases not matched to a gene: 8. Germline lookup yields CDR1 SGHDT and CDR2 YYEEEE. The CDR3 sequence is 15 residues long. DNA for the CDR3: TGTGCCAGCAGCCTCCGGACAGGGGTGATCAATGAGCAGTTCTTC. It translates to CASSLRTGVINEQFF.

The CDR3 DNA reads TGTGCCAGCAGCTTGGGTTACCTTGAGGGTGAGCAGTTCTTC. Its protein product is CASSLGYLEGEQFF. This rearrangement joins TRBV7-7 to TRBJ2-1, with a possible D match to TRBD2 (5 bases). CDR1 is SSHAT, CDR2 FNYEAQ, per germline (reference sequence). Trimming left V 3 bases short and J 9 bases short, with 15 bases between. This CDR3 is 14 amino acids long.

The chain uses TRBV7-2 and TRBJ2-2; TRBD1 is a possible D gene (5 bases). V was clipped by 1 base and J by 5 bases, with 8 bases between them. In germline, CDR1 is SGHTA, CDR2 FQGNSA. This CDR3 is 14 amino acids long. In DNA, the CDR3 is TGTGCCAGCAGCTTAGGAAGGGGAACCGGGGAGCTGTTTTTT. Its protein is CASSLGRGTGELFF.

CDR3 sequence: CASSPTWTGGEAFF. The CDR3 coding sequence is TGTGCCAGCAGCCCCACCTGGACAGGGGGTGAAGCTTTCTTT. The rearrangement joins TRBV5-6 to TRBJ1-1; 10 bases agree with TRBD1. Germline lookup yields CDR1 SGHDT and CDR2 YYEEEE. Unmatched junction bases numbered 7, after V lost 4 bases and J lost 7 bases. This CDR3 is built from 14 residues.

The chain joins TRBV5-1 to TRBJ2-3; the D gene is possibly TRBD2 (5 bases). This CDR3 comprises 14 residues. V was cut by 5 bases and J by 2 bases, with 12 bases left in between. The germline V gene encodes CDR1 SGHRS and CDR2 YFSETQ. The chain's CDR3 is CASRPAVTTDTQYF. CDR3 DNA sequence: TGCGCCAGCAGGCCAGCGGTGACCACAGATACGCAGTATTTT.

The rearrangement uses TRBV28 and TRBJ1-5, with TRBD1 matching over 7 bases. V trimming: 4 bases; J trimming: 3 bases; junction bases outside the gene matches: 9. This CDR3 has 16 amino acids. Germline V lookup: CDR1 MDHEN, CDR2 SYDVKM. The CDR3 nucleotides are TGTGCCAGCAGTTCCTTAGACAGGGTTCCCAATCAGCCCCAGCATTTT. The encoded protein is CASSSLDRVPNQPQHF. Together with reference TRBV28 and TRBJ1-5, the CDR3 gives the full variable domain: DVKVTQSSRYLVKRTGEKVFLECVQDMDHENMFWYRQDPGLGLRLIYFSYDVKMKEKGDIPEGYSVSREKKERFSLILESASTNQTSMYLCASSSLDRVPNQPQHFGDGTRLSIL.

The V gene is TRBV2, the J gene TRBJ1-2; TRBD1 agrees at 8 bases. With V trimmed by 5 bases and J by 11 bases, 7 bases remained unmatched. The CDR3 extends over 12 amino acids. Germline V gene data show CDR1 as SNHLY and CDR2 as FYNNEI. The CDR3 bases are TGTGCCAGCAGTTGGGGACAGGACTTGTACACCTTC. This sequence encodes CASSWGQDLYTF.

In DNA form, the CDR3 reads TGTGCCAGCAGTGCACAAACCGAGGGGGCTCAAGGTGGCTACACCTTC. Protein sequence: CASSAQTEGAQGGYTF. V and J are TRBV28 and TRBJ1-2; 7 bases align to TRBD1. From germline, CDR1 is MDHEN and CDR2 SYDVKM. The V segment lost 5 bases and the J segment 7 bases; nucleotides outside the gene matches: 16. This CDR3 has 16 residues.

This clone was counted a single time. The same CDR3 is also encoded by other DNA sequences in this sample. The rearrangement links TRBV6-5 to TRBJ1-2; TRBD1 might be the D (5 bases). The CDR3 totals 14 residues. V lost 2 bases and J 3 bases, leaving 10 bases between the germline ends. Germline assignment: CDR1 MNHEY and CDR2 SVGAGI. The CDR3 is CASSYGGGDYGYTF. The CDR3 DNA reads as TGTGCCAGCAGTTACGGGGGGGGTGACTATGGCTACACCTTC.

CDR3 sequence reads: CASRNDRDRATEAFF. The DNA for the CDR3 is TGTGCCAGCAGAAACGACCGGGACAGAGCCACTGAAGCTTTCTTT. The V gene is TRBV6-5, the J gene TRBJ1-1; TRBD1 matches at 7 bases. CDR3 length equals 15 residues. Germline loops: CDR1 MNHEY, CDR2 SVGAGI. The trim removed 6 bases at V and 4 bases at J, leaving 11 bases unmatched.

V and J are TRBV7-9 and TRBJ1-4; tentatively, D is TRBD1 (6 bases). The CDR3 loop spans 15 amino acids. Trimming left V 5 bases short and J 7 bases short, with 17 bases between. Germline CDR1 SEHNR, CDR2 FQNEAQ (reference sequence). The CDR3: CASSPGGHRVEKLFF. The CDR3 nucleotides read TGTGCCAGCAGCCCCGGCGGGCACAGGGTTGAAAAACTGTTTTTT. Full variable domain (outside the CDR3, taken from reference TRBV7-9 and TRBJ1-4): DTGVSQNPRHKITKRGQNVTFRCDPISEHNRLYWYRQTLGQGPEFLTYFQNEAQLEKSRLLSDRFSAERPKGSFSTLEIQRTEQGDSAMYLCASSPGGHRVEKLFFGSGTQLSVL.

The chain has TRBV7-3 and TRBJ2-1; weak D call: TRBD1 (6 bases). V shed 3 bases and J shed 3 bases, with 9 bases lying between them. The CDR3 consists of 14 residues. Germline-derived CDR1 and CDR2 are SGHTA and FQGTGA. CDR3 loop: CASSLKGVYNEQFF. Here the CDR3 DNA reads TGTGCCAGCAGCTTGAAGGGGGTCTACAATGAGCAGTTCTTC.

The chain uses TRBV5-4 and TRBJ1-2; possible D gene TRBD1, 6 bases. Germline CDR1 reads SGHNT; CDR2 reads YYREEE (reference sequence). Trimming shortened V by 0 bases and J by 4 bases, and 10 bases separated the two germline ends. The CDR3 length is 14 residues. This CDR3 reads CASSLAAGVYGYTF. The CDR3 DNA sequence: TGTGCCAGCAGCTTGGCGGCAGGGGTCTATGGCTACACCTTC.

Points on this clone: The CDR3 ends on some other residue instead of the conserved phenylalanine or tryptophan, so this is likely a read error. The chain uses TRBV7-9 and TRBJ1-2, with D perhaps TRBD1 (6 bases). The V and J ends lost 11 bases and 4 bases respectively, with 14 bases between them. CDR3 length equals 12 residues. Germline V lookup: CDR1 SEHNR, CDR2 FQNEAQ (reference sequence). CDR3 protein: CAVGGEFYGYTL. The CDR3 nucleotides are TGTGCCGTAGGGGGGGAATTCTATGGCTACACCCTC.

The CDR3 loop reads CASSWQGENSPLHF. CDR3 coding DNA: TGTGCCAGCAGTTGGCAGGGGGAGAATTCACCCCTCCACTTT. The genes are TRBV25-1 and TRBJ1-6, with TRBD1 matching over 7 bases. This CDR3 contains 14 residues. Germline loops: CDR1 MGHDK, CDR2 SYGVNS. V gave up 5 bases and J gave up 7 bases; unmatched junction bases: 5.